The 16 T cell receptor beta chains below were found in one sample sequenced in a study of regulatory T cells in long-lasting Graves disease (dated by TCRdb to the early 2020s). The time point label on this specimen signifies: newly diagnosed GD, antithyroid drugs for less than 3 months. For both TCR sequencing and RNA sequencing, RNA was extracted from PBMCs using TRIzol. Library preparation employed multiplex PCR. This sample was sequenced with an Illumina HiSeq 4000. To build TCR beta libraries, CDR3 regions were amplified by Arm-PCR using iRepertoire HTBI primers. Through fastp at Q25 and MiXCR, TCRdb rebuilt clones from the public reads, retaining in-frame beta chains. Every distinct CDR3 protein forms one entry, paired with its most common genes and DNA. The sample table shows 400,000 to 450,000 distinct CDR3 sequences, and roughly 15% are seen once. About 10% of the sample is held by the ten biggest clonotypes.

The same sample was also studied in work on T cells in Graves' hyperthyroidism and ophthalmopathy.

The sample in question was peripheral blood mononuclear cells (PBMCs), obtained at new diagnosis, from a patient treated with antithyroid drugs. Receptor source: a woman aged 25-40 years with Graves disease. Donor details come from another sample of the same person, matched by shared clones.

This clonotype has a count of ten or more. The chain links TRBV20-1 to TRBJ1-1; 7 bases line up with TRBD1. CDR1 DFQATT and CDR2 SNEGSKA come from the germline V gene (reference sequence). Germline trimming cut 5 bases from V and 0 bases from J; bases unmatched to any gene: 9. The CDR3 covers 15 residues. CDR3 loop: CSAYRGGGMNTEAFF. As DNA, the CDR3 is TGCAGTGCTTATCGAGGGGGCGGGATGAACACTGAAGCTTTCTTT.

This sequence joins TRBV5-1 and TRBJ2-7; 9 bases map to TRBD1. The germline CDR1 and CDR2 sequences are SGHRS and YFSETQ. J gave up 6 bases and V 5 bases, and 6 bases lay outside the gene matches. The CDR3 sequence is 13 residues long. This CDR3 is CASSYGQGPEQYF. The CDR3 DNA sequence: TGCGCCAGCAGTTACGGACAGGGGCCCGAGCAGTACTTC.

With regard to this clonotype: One base away lies a much larger clone, so this may be a sequencing read error. The V gene is TRBV7-9, the J gene TRBJ2-7; 7 nucleotides match TRBD2. Germline assignment: CDR1 SEHNR and CDR2 FQNEAQ (reference sequence). The junction had 12 bases not matched to a gene; V was cut back by 6 bases and J by 4 bases. This CDR3 is 15 amino acids long. The CDR3 DNA reads as TGTGCCAGCAGTCATACTAGCGTGAGAGGGTACGAGCAGTACTTC. It specifies CASSHTSVRGYEQYF.

Ten or more counts support this clonotype. The V and J genes are TRBV20-1 and TRBJ2-3; D gene ambiguous. CDR3 length equals 11 residues. The germline CDR1 and CDR2 sequences are DFQATT and SNEGSKA (reference sequence). V was pared by 1 base and J by 2 bases, with 1 base between. The CDR3 protein is CSARATDTQYF. CDR3 sequence (DNA): TGCAGTGCTAGAGCCACAGATACGCAGTATTTT.

This clonotype came up many times. V gene TRBV7-2 combines with J gene TRBJ2-7; the match to TRBD2 covers 12 bases. The J segment lost 5 bases and the V segment lost 2 bases, leaving 10 bases of the junction unmatched. This CDR3 contains 17 residues. In germline, CDR1 is SGHTA, CDR2 FQGNSA. Here the CDR3 DNA reads TGTGCCAGCAGCTTACTTACTAGCGGGAGGTTCAACCACGAGCAGTACTTC. Its protein product is CASSLLTSGRFNHEQYF.

This clonotype was recorded at least ten times. The rearrangement uses TRBV5-1 and TRBJ1-1; unclear D gene. The CDR3 totals 13 residues. Germline CDR1 and CDR2: SGHRS and YFSETQ. V lost 3 bases, J lost 2 bases, and 8 bases lay in between. This chain's CDR3 is CASSSLGNTEAFF. In nucleotides, the CDR3 is TGCGCCAGCAGCTCCCTGGGAAACACTGAAGCTTTCTTT. Complete variable domain (other parts from reference TRBV5-1 and TRBJ1-1): KAGVTQTPRYLIKTRGQQVTLSCSPISGHRSVSWYQQTPGQGLQFLFEYFSETQRNKGNFPGRFSGRQFSNSRSEMNVSTLELGDSALYLCASSSLGNTEAFFGQGTRLTVV.

Only a few counts were recorded for this clonotype. The rearrangement joins TRBV11-2 to TRBJ1-6; no clear D gene. V lost 5 bases to trimming and J lost 5 bases, with 10 bases between them. Germline V CDR1 and CDR2: SGHAT, FQNNGV. The CDR3 spans 14 residues. The CDR3 loop reads CASSRSGNNSPLHF. CDR3 bases: TGTGCCAGCAGCCGTAGTGGGAATAATTCACCCCTCCACTTT.

This clonotype was found many times. The chain links TRBV6-2 or TRBV6-3 to TRBJ2-7; 7 nucleotides line up with TRBD1. V gave up 6 bases and J gave up 2 bases; unmatched junction bases: 1. Germline V gene data show CDR1 as MNHEY and CDR2 as SVGEGT. The CDR3 runs to 12 residues. CDR3 DNA: TGTGCCAGCAGACAGGGGCCCTACGAGCAGTACTTC. Its translation: CASRQGPYEQYF.

This clonotype has just a few counts. The CDR3 bases are TGTGCCAGTAGTATGGAATCTAGCGGGGGCAATGAGCAGTTCTTC. Protein product: CASSMESSGGNEQFF. The genes are TRBV19 and TRBJ2-1; 10 bases line up with TRBD2. The junction had 5 bases not matched to a gene; V was cut back by 3 bases and J by 6 bases. The V gene's germline CDR1 is LNHDA and CDR2 SQIVND (reference sequence). This CDR3 spans 15 amino acids.

This clonotype was seen repeatedly, ten times or more. The gene calls are TRBV20-1 and TRBJ2-2, with D possibly matching TRBD2 (5 bases). CDR1 DFQATT and CDR2 SNEGSKA come from the germline V gene (reference sequence). The CDR3 length is 14 residues. V gave up 1 base and J gave up 1 base, with 7 bases separating them. CDR3 protein: CSARVRGNTGELFF. The DNA of the CDR3 is TGCAGTGCTAGAGTTCGGGGGAACACCGGGGAGCTGTTTTTT.

This clonotype was seen repeatedly, ten times or more. The rearrangement links TRBV3-1 to TRBJ2-1, with 9 bases identical to TRBD2. CDR1 LGHDT and CDR2 YNNKEL come from the germline V gene (reference sequence). The length of the CDR3 is 14 residues. The V gene end was trimmed by 3 bases and the J gene end by 5 bases; junction bases not matched to a gene: 2. The CDR3 nucleotides read TGTGCCAGCAGCCAGAGCGGGAGGCACAATGAGCAGTTCTTC. This sequence encodes CASSQSGRHNEQFF.

The genes are TRBV14 and TRBJ2-1; possible D gene TRBD2, 6 bases. Trimming took 5 bases from V and 8 from J, leaving 25 bases between them. The length of the CDR3 is 17 residues. CDR1 is SGHDN and CDR2 is FVKESK in the germline V gene. The CDR3: CASSKGGPGTPLDEQFF. The CDR3 coding sequence is TGTGCCAGCAGCAAGGGAGGCCCCGGGACTCCTTTAGATGAGCAGTTCTTC.

This chain joins TRBV30 and TRBJ2-3; 7 bases align to TRBD1. After removal of 8 bases from V and 3 bases from J, the junction contained 11 bases not matched to a gene. CDR3 length: 14 amino acids. The germline V gene encodes CDR1 GTSNPN and CDR2 SVGIG (reference sequence). DNA for the CDR3: TGTGCCCTACAGGGACAGCGACTAACAGATACGCAGTATTTT. Protein sequence: CALQGQRLTDTQYF.

This clonotype was detected many times. The V gene is TRBV30, the J gene TRBJ1-5; D not certain. Germline V gives CDR1 GTSNPN, CDR2 SVGIG (reference sequence). V was cut by 2 bases and J by 3 bases, with 8 bases left in between. The CDR3 spans 13 residues. DNA of the CDR3: TGTGCCTGGAGTCCACGAAACAATCAGCCCCAGCATTTT. Translation: CAWSPRNNQPQHF.

The rearrangement links TRBV2 to TRBJ1-3; 7 bases align to TRBD1. The junction had 5 bases not matched to a gene; V was cut back by 7 bases and J by 2 bases. Germline values: CDR1 SNHLY, CDR2 FYNNEI. There are 14 residues in the CDR3. The CDR3, as DNA: TGTGCCAGCAACCCGACAGGGACTGGAAACACCATATATTTT. Amino acid sequence: CASNPTGTGNTIYF.

The chain joins TRBV4-3 to TRBJ2-1; D is uncertain. The CDR3 is 15 residues long. The germline CDR1 and CDR2 sequences are LGHNA and YSLEER. The V end was cut by 1 base, the J end by 7 bases, with 14 bases between. The CDR3 nucleotides read TGCGCCAGCAGCCAAGGGATGGTTCTTAAGAATGAGCAGTTCTTC. Amino acids: CASSQGMVLKNEQFF.